These 32 T cell receptor beta chains originate from one sample sequenced in a study of siplizumab effects on memory and regulatory T cells. Profiled with immunoSEQ multiplex PCR; TCRdb holds only in-frame clones, not every one. The sample lists approximately 48,000 clones, over 90% occurring once. What was sequenced was CD8+ T cells sorted from blood. Receptor source: a human donor in good health.

J is TRBJ2-1 and V is TRBV9, with 9 bases fitting TRBD2. V shed 3 bases and J 7 bases; nucleotides not matched to a gene: 8. Germline V gives CDR1 SGDLS, CDR2 YYNGEE. The CDR3 has 15 amino acids. The CDR3 sequence is CASSGIAGDPNEQFF. CDR3 DNA: TGTGCCAGCAGCGGTATAGCGGGAGATCCGAATGAGCAGTTCTTC.

J is TRBJ2-1 and V is TRBV27; D remains ambiguous. CDR1 and CDR2 from the germline V gene are MNHEY and SMNVEV (reference sequence). Trimming stripped 6 bases from V and 3 bases from J, with 12 bases between. CDR3 size: 14 residues. The CDR3 nucleotides are TGTGCCAGCAGCTTGCGCGGCGGCTACAATGAGCAGTTCTTC. This codes for CASSLRGGYNEQFF.

The chain carries TRBV4-1 and TRBJ2-1; tentatively, D is TRBD2 (6 bases). The CDR3 covers 15 residues. CDR1 and CDR2 from the germline V gene are MGHRA and YSYEKL. V lost 2 bases and J lost 1, with 9 bases in between. This chain's CDR3 is CASSQILASYNEQFF. CDR3 bases: TGCGCCAGCAGCCAAATACTAGCATCCTACAATGAGCAGTTCTTC.

This clone was found once. V gene TRBV6-1 combines with J gene TRBJ1-2; D unclear. Looked up from germline, CDR1 is MNHNS and CDR2 is SASEGT. V lost 7 bases, J lost 2 bases, and 14 bases lay in between. CDR3 size: 14 residues. This CDR3 reads CASITMTGNYGYTF. DNA of the CDR3: TGTGCCAGCATCACCATGACGGGGAACTATGGCTACACCTTC.

The rearrangement uses TRBV11-3 and TRBJ2-1; D gene ambiguous. Trimming removed 1 base from V and 2 bases from J, with 12 bases in between. CDR1 and CDR2 (germline): SGHNT, YENEEA. The CDR3 spans 16 residues. The CDR3 nucleotides are TGTGCCAGCAGCTTAGGTAAGGAGTACCCCTACAATGAGCAGTTCTTC. Translating it yields CASSLGKEYPYNEQFF.

J is TRBJ1-3 and V is TRBV7-9; no reliable D call. Germline V gene data show CDR1 as SEHNR and CDR2 as FQNEAQ (reference sequence). Trimming removed 1 base from V and 3 bases from J, with 7 bases in between. This CDR3 is built from 14 residues. The CDR3 nucleotides are TGTGCCAGCAGCTTAGTCTCCGATGGAAACACCATATATTTT. Its protein product is CASSLVSDGNTIYF. The full variable domain, in which reference TRBV7-9 and TRBJ1-3 provide the parts outside the CDR3, is DTGVSQNPRHKITKRGQNVTFRCDPISEHNRLYWYRQTLGQGPEFLTYFQNEAQLEKSRLLSDRFSAERPKGSFSTLEIQRTEQGDSAMYLCASSLVSDGNTIYFGEGSWLTVV.

The genes are TRBV25-1 and TRBJ2-5, with D possibly being TRBD2 (6 bases). Trimming stripped 2 bases from V and 4 bases from J, with 17 bases between. This CDR3 contains 16 residues. Per germline, CDR1 MGHDK and CDR2 SYGVNS. The chain's CDR3 is CASSERNLGGTETQYF. The CDR3 DNA reads TGTGCCAGCAGTGAACGGAATCTGGGGGGTACAGAGACCCAGTACTTC.

The chain carries TRBV28 and TRBJ1-2; D may be TRBD1 (5 bases). CDR3 length equals 14 residues. CDR1 and CDR2 (germline): MDHEN, SYDVKM. V lost 3 bases and J 2 bases, leaving 10 bases between the germline ends. The CDR3, as DNA: TGTGCCAGCAGTTTTGGGGGAGGGAACTATGGCTACACCTTC. It yields the protein CASSFGGGNYGYTF.

This clone was observed once. The V call is TRBV27, the J call TRBJ1-2, with D possibly being TRBD1 (5 bases). The CDR3 totals 15 residues. The V gene's germline CDR1 is MNHEY and CDR2 SMNVEV (reference sequence). The V gene lost 2 bases and the J gene lost 6 bases, with 16 bases spanning the gap. The CDR3 region has the DNA TGTGCCAGCAGTTTAGGGGCAGGCCTTCTTAATGGCTACACCTTC. This translates into CASSLGAGLLNGYTF.

This rearrangement joins TRBV7-6 to TRBJ2-7, with a weak D call TRBD2 (6 bases). This CDR3 is 14 amino acids long. Germline V gene sequence: CDR1 SGHVS, CDR2 FNYEAQ. The V and J ends lost 6 bases and 3 bases respectively, with 15 bases between them. CDR3 protein: CASSLTGTGYEQYF. The CDR3 DNA reads as TGTGCCAGCAGTCTTACCGGGACTGGCTACGAGCAGTACTTC.

The rearrangement joins TRBV9 to TRBJ2-5; tentative D call: TRBD2 (6 bases). V was clipped by 3 bases and J by 7 bases, with 13 bases between them. There are 13 residues in the CDR3. CDR1 SGDLS and CDR2 YYNGEE come from the germline V gene. The CDR3 DNA reads as TGTGCCAGCAGCGCCCAAATGGGGGGGACCCAGTACTTC. It codes for CASSAQMGGTQYF.

V usage is TRBV11-2 and J usage is TRBJ2-3, with TRBD2 identical over 7 bases. CDR1 SGHAT and CDR2 FQNNGV come from the germline V gene. After removal of 3 bases from V and 2 bases from J, the junction contained 11 bases not matched to a gene. The CDR3 loop spans 17 amino acids. In DNA form, the CDR3 reads TGTGCCAGCAGCTTGAGGGCATTGGGAGGGATCACAGATACGCAGTATTTT. It yields the protein CASSLRALGGITDTQYF.

The V and J genes are TRBV11-2 and TRBJ1-2; possibly TRBD1 for D (5 bases). Germline V gene data show CDR1 as SGHAT and CDR2 as FQNNGV. Trimming pared 5 bases from V and 6 bases from J, leaving 16 bases between. CDR3 size: 14 residues. The CDR3 nucleotides are TGTGCCAGCAGCCAAAAACCGTCGGGGGATGGCTACACCTTC. Protein product: CASSQKPSGDGYTF.

CDR3 in DNA: TGTGCCACCCTTGACAGCTACGAGCAGTACTTC. Its protein is CATLDSYEQYF. The chain uses TRBV27 and TRBJ2-5, with D possibly being TRBD1 (5 bases). The DNA end lines up better with TRBJ2-7; the J call may be wrong. The CDR3 length is 11 residues. CDR1 and CDR2 from the germline V gene are MNHEY and SMNVEV (reference sequence).

The V gene is TRBV18, the J gene TRBJ2-7; D call uncertain. Germline V gives CDR1 KGHSH, CDR2 LQKENI. V lost 4 bases to trimming and J lost 2 bases, with 12 bases between them. This CDR3 comprises 14 residues. In DNA, the CDR3 is TGTGCCAGCTCACGGCCAGATGTTCCCTACGAGCAGTACTTC. Its translation is CASSRPDVPYEQYF.

V usage is TRBV15 and J usage is TRBJ2-2; 7 bases line up with TRBD1. The CDR3 extends over 14 amino acids. The V gene end was trimmed by 4 bases and the J gene end by 7 bases; junction bases not matched to a gene: 6. The germline CDR1 and CDR2 sequences are LNHNV and YYDKDF (reference sequence). The CDR3 sequence: CATSKTGDDGELFF. CDR3 nucleotide sequence: TGTGCCACCAGCAAAACAGGGGACGACGGGGAGCTGTTTTTT.

The genes are TRBV7-6 and TRBJ2-1; D may be TRBD1 or TRBD2 (5 bases each). This CDR3 region has 16 residues. Trimming took 5 bases from V and 6 from J, leaving 20 bases between them. The V gene's germline CDR1 is SGHVS and CDR2 FNYEAQ. CDR3: CASSPREGNWGNEQFF. CDR3 coding DNA: TGTGCCAGCAGCCCCCGAGAGGGGAACTGGGGCAATGAGCAGTTCTTC.

The sample holds a few counts of this clone. J is TRBJ2-4 and V is TRBV13; D might be TRBD2 (6 bases). CDR1 is PRHDT and CDR2 is FYEKMQ in the germline V gene (reference sequence). V was shortened by 5 bases and J by 1 base, with 15 bases between the two germline ends. The CDR3 runs to 16 residues. The CDR3 loop reads CASSIRLELAKNIQYF. CDR3 DNA: TGTGCCAGCAGCATAAGACTAGAGTTGGCCAAAAACATTCAGTACTTC. Full variable domain (outside the CDR3, taken from reference TRBV13 and TRBJ2-4): AAGVIQSPRHLIKEKRETATLKCYPIPRHDTVYWYQQGPGQDPQFLISFYEKMQSDKGSIPDRFSAQQFSDYHSELNMSSLELGDSALYFCASSIRLELAKNIQYFGAGTRLSVL.

This chain uses TRBV2 with TRBJ2-7, with D unresolved. In germline, CDR1 is SNHLY, CDR2 FYNNEI. Trimming cost V 6 bases and J 1 base, with 19 bases left between them. This CDR3 region has 16 residues. The CDR3 bases are TGTGCCAGCAGGGCCGTCCAAGGAAGTCGGTCCTACGAGCAGTACTTC. Its translation: CASRAVQGSRSYEQYF.

This chain joins TRBV28 and TRBJ1-1; 8 bases map to TRBD1. The CDR3 covers 16 residues. Per germline, CDR1 MDHEN and CDR2 SYDVKM. J gave up 0 bases and V 2 bases, and 5 bases lay outside the gene matches. CDR3 DNA sequence: TGTGCCAGCAGTTTAGGGACAGGTGACTTGAACACTGAAGCTTTCTTT. Translated, it gives CASSLGTGDLNTEAFF.

A word on this clone: The sample contains more than one DNA sequence encoding this CDR3. The V call is TRBV13, the J call TRBJ2-5; maybe TRBD2 (5 bases). Gene TRBJ2-7 matches the end of the DNA better, so the J call may be wrong. The CDR3 is 13 residues long. Germline values: CDR1 PRHDT, CDR2 FYEKMQ (reference sequence). The DNA of the CDR3 is TGTGCCAGCAGCTCCGGACTTTCCTACGAGCAGTACTTC. Protein sequence: CASSSGLSYEQYF.

The chain recombines TRBV28 with TRBJ1-3; D ambiguous. Germline V gene sequence: CDR1 MDHEN, CDR2 SYDVKM. This CDR3 comprises 13 residues. V was trimmed by 3 bases and J by 6 bases, leaving 9 bases between them. CDR3 in amino acids: CASSFALENTIYF. The CDR3 coding sequence is TGTGCCAGCAGTTTTGCCCTGGAAAACACCATATATTTT.

The chain couples TRBV4-1 to TRBJ1-1; the D gene is possibly TRBD1 (5 bases). Trimming took 4 bases from V and 8 from J, leaving 14 bases between them. Germline CDR1 is MGHRA and CDR2 is YSYEKL. The CDR3 contains 13 residues. For the CDR3, the DNA is TGCGCCAGCAGCCGCCCCGGTGGGGGAGAAGCTTTCTTT. It specifies CASSRPGGGEAFF.

The J gene is TRBJ2-7, the V gene TRBV6-1; D is perhaps TRBD1 (5 bases). The ends were cut back, 2 bases at V and 4 bases at J, with 12 bases in the middle. Germline values: CDR1 MNHNS, CDR2 SASEGT. This CDR3 contains 14 residues. In DNA form, the CDR3 reads TGTGCCAGCAGTGAACAGGGATTCTCTTACGAGCAGTACTTC. Its translation is CASSEQGFSYEQYF.

CDR3 nucleotides: TGCGCCAGCAGCAGTGAACCGGGGGATTATGGCTACACCTTC. It is translated as CASSSEPGDYGYTF. The chain has TRBV5-1 and TRBJ1-2; possible D gene TRBD1, 5 bases. The CDR3 is 14 amino acids. In germline, CDR1 is SGHRS, CDR2 YFSETQ. Trimming shortened V by 4 bases and J by 5 bases, and 15 bases separated the two germline ends.

V gene TRBV5-1 combines with J gene TRBJ2-1; 13 bases are shared with TRBD2. CDR1 is SGHRS and CDR2 is YFSETQ in the germline V gene. CDR3 length: 16 residues. Unmatched junction bases numbered 7, after V lost 3 bases and J lost 7 bases. The CDR3 coding sequence is TGCGCCAGCAGCTCAAGTACTAGCGGGAGGGTAAATGAGCAGTTCTTC. This sequence encodes CASSSSTSGRVNEQFF.

For this clone: The junction differs from germline at one of its ends, possibly a read error. The chain is built from TRBV19 and TRBJ1-5; D not certain. The CDR3 has 12 amino acids. Germline-derived CDR1 and CDR2 are LNHDA and SQIVND (reference sequence). The CDR3 spells CASTEGNQLQHF. DNA for the CDR3: TGTGCCAGTACCGAGGGAAATCAGCTCCAGCATTTT.

This clone was picked up one time. The V and J genes are TRBV28 and TRBJ2-7; D gene unclear. V lost 7 bases, J lost 0 bases, and 13 bases lay in between. The CDR3 totals 14 residues. CDR1 and CDR2 from the germline V gene are MDHEN and SYDVKM. CDR3 coding DNA: TGTGCCAGCACCTACTCTGGGAACTCCTACGAGCAGTACTTC. Translated: CASTYSGNSYEQYF.

The V gene is TRBV27, the J gene TRBJ2-3, with TRBD2 as a possible D gene (6 bases). The CDR3 is 15 residues long. Trimming removed 3 bases from V and 6 bases from J, with 16 bases in between. Germline loops: CDR1 MNHEY, CDR2 SMNVEV (reference sequence). In nucleotides, the CDR3 is TGTGCCAGCAGTTTTGTGGGAGGATTTGTGGATACGCAGTATTTT. The encoded protein is CASSFVGGFVDTQYF.

The V and J genes are TRBV27 and TRBJ1-1; D gene unclear. Germline V lookup: CDR1 MNHEY, CDR2 SMNVEV (reference sequence). Deletions cut 8 bases from V and 1 base from J, with 14 bases between. CDR3 size: 14 residues. This CDR3 is CASRLSPPNTEAFF. The CDR3 DNA follows: TGTGCCAGCCGTCTGAGCCCCCCGAACACTGAAGCTTTCTTT.

J is TRBJ2-1 and V is TRBV11-2; 7 nucleotides agree with TRBD2. CDR3 size: 16 residues. V gave up 2 bases and J gave up 0 bases; unmatched junction bases: 4. CDR1 is SGHAT, CDR2 FQNNGV, per germline. This CDR3 reads CASSLQTSDSYNEQFF. The CDR3 region has the DNA TGTGCCAGCAGCTTACAAACTAGCGACTCCTACAATGAGCAGTTCTTC.

The chain uses TRBV9 and TRBJ2-7; TRBD2 aligns across 8 bases. The CDR3 is made up of 15 amino acids. V shed 0 bases and J 6 bases; nucleotides not matched to a gene: 8. Germline CDR1 is SGDLS and CDR2 is YYNGEE. The CDR3 sequence: CASSVESGSMGEQYF. CDR3 DNA: TGTGCCAGCAGCGTAGAGAGCGGGAGTATGGGCGAGCAGTACTTC.